The entry below gives a single T cell receptor (beta chain) sequence along with its context. The CDR3 consists of 17 residues. The germline V gene has CDR1 SGDLS and CDR2 YYNGEE. The V and J ends lost 4 bases and 4 bases, in that order; junction bases with no gene match: 10. In the authors' workflow: It was from reference gene primer amplification that nucleated cell counts were estimated. Libraries were prepared by immunoSEQ multiplex PCR; TCRdb keeps only in-frame clonotypes and omits some of them. The D gene and trimming were derived from the DNA, and the V and J assignments and clone size from that table. The sample has 200,000 to 300,000 clones, around 89% seen once. Participants were aged about 18 to 100 years from 20 to 30 US areas. Participants' reported clinical history set cohort assignment. The entry originates in a study of blood T cell repertoires in COVID-19. Study overall: T cells, B-cell-depleted T cells, or PBMCs provided the cDNA or gDNA that served as material.

Sequencing used PBMCs or T cells enriched from blood (not recorded which). This chain joins TRBV9 and TRBJ2-6; TRBD1 agrees at 8 bases. The clonotype was recovered from a woman aged 40-49 years with acute COVID-19. As DNA, the CDR3 is TGTGCCAGCAGCCCCCGGAGACAGGGGAACGGGGCCAACGTCCTGACTTTC. This sequence encodes CASSPRRQGNGANVLTF.